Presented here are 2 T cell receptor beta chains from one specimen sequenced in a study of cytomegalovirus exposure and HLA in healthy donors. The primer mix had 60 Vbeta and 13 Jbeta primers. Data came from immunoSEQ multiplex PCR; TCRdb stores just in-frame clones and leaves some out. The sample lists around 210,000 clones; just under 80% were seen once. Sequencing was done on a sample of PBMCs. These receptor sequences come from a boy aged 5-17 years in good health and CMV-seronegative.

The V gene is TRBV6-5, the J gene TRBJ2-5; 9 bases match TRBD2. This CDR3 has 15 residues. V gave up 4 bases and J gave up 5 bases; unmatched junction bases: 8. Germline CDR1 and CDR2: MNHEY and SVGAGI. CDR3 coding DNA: TGTGCCAGCAGTTCATCGGGACTAGCAATGGAGACCCAGTACTTC. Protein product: CASSSSGLAMETQYF.

CDR3 coding DNA: TGTGCCAGTTCCGGGGGGTATGGCTACACCTTC. Amino acid sequence: CASSGGYGYTF. This rearrangement joins TRBV28 to TRBJ1-2; possible D gene TRBD1, 5 bases. The CDR3 length is 11 residues. V lost 9 bases to trimming and J lost 5 bases, with 10 bases between them. Looked up from germline, CDR1 is MDHEN and CDR2 is SYDVKM.